These 2 T cell receptor beta chains were all obtained from the same sample, sequenced in a study of cytomegalovirus exposure and HLA in healthy donors. Both 60 Vbeta primers and 13 Jbeta primers went into the PCR. The table came from immunoSEQ multiplex PCR; TCRdb's copy has only in-frame clones and leaves some out. Here the sample spans around 270,000 clones, about four fifths being singletons. The sequenced sample was PBMCs. Every receptor here comes from a girl aged 2 to 9 in good health and CMV-seronegative.

This chain uses TRBV6-5 with TRBJ2-1, with 14 bases identical to TRBD2. V lost 6 bases, J lost 9 bases, and 4 bases stayed unmatched. CDR3 length equals 14 residues. The germline V gene has CDR1 MNHEY and CDR2 SVGAGI. The CDR3 DNA is TGTGCCAGCAGGGGACTAGCGGGAGTAGGTGAGCAGTTCTTC. It is translated as CASRGLAGVGEQFF.

The V call is TRBV19, the J call TRBJ2-1; a possible D gene is TRBD2 (5 bases). V was clipped by 3 bases and J by 8 bases, with 23 bases between them. Germline V CDR1 and CDR2: LNHDA, SQIVND (reference sequence). This CDR3 comprises 17 residues. In DNA, the CDR3 is TGTGCCAGTAGTATGAGGCATCAGGACTTACGTTTCTATGAGCAGTTCTTC. Protein: CASSMRHQDLRFYEQFF.